This is a list of T cell receptor beta chains from one sample in a study of blood T cell repertoires in COVID-19. Clones were read by immunoSEQ multiplex PCR, and TCRdb kept only the in-frame ones, dropping some. The table shows around 250,000 clones, with approximately 80% occurring only once. Sequenced: PBMCs or T cells enriched from blood (not recorded which). The receptors shown here come from a middle-aged man who had recovered from COVID-19. The CDR3 runs from the conserved cysteine through the conserved F or W. Each record gives: CDR3 DNA, CDR3 protein, clone size, D gene, V gene, CDR3 length, J gene. D genes are given only for firm matches. Rows give clone size only sometimes, using once, few, many, or a class for an expanded clone.

cdr3_nt: TGTGCCAGCAGTGAGGGACAGGGGACCTCTAACTATGGCTACACCTTC
cdr3_aa: CASSEGQGTSNYGYTF
clone_size: .
d_call: TRBD1
v_call: TRBV6-1
cdr3_length: 16
j_call: TRBJ1-2

cdr3_nt: TGTGCCAGCAGTTTATTACGACAGGGGAGCAATCAGCCCCAGCATTTT
cdr3_aa: CASSLLRQGSNQPQHF
clone_size: .
d_call: TRBD1
v_call: TRBV28
cdr3_length: 16
j_call: TRBJ1-5

cdr3_nt: TGTGCCAGCAGCCCCGCGGGGACAGGGGGCGCGGGCACTGAAGCTTTCTTT
cdr3_aa: CASSPAGTGGAGTEAFF
clone_size: .
d_call: TRBD1
v_call: TRBV5-4
cdr3_length: 17
j_call: TRBJ1-1

cdr3_nt: TGTGCCAGCAGTTTGGAGGGTCCTTACGGAAACACCATATATTTT
cdr3_aa: CASSLEGPYGNTIYF
clone_size: once
d_call: .
v_call: TRBV27
cdr3_length: 15
j_call: TRBJ1-3

cdr3_nt: TGTGCCAGCAGCCTCGGGACTAGCGGGCTGAGCACAGATACGCAGTATTTT
cdr3_aa: CASSLGTSGLSTDTQYF
clone_size: once
d_call: TRBD2
v_call: TRBV11-2
cdr3_length: 17
j_call: TRBJ2-3

cdr3_nt: TGTGCCAGCAGGCGGTCAGGGGGCGAGGTACCCCTCCACTTT
cdr3_aa: CASRRSGGEVPLHF
clone_size: .
d_call: TRBD1
v_call: TRBV2
cdr3_length: 14
j_call: TRBJ1-6

cdr3_nt: TGTGCCAGCAGCTTAATAACGGGAGGGATGACCGGGGAGCTGTTTTTT
cdr3_aa: CASSLITGGMTGELFF
clone_size: .
d_call: TRBD2
v_call: TRBV7-8
cdr3_length: 16
j_call: TRBJ2-2

cdr3_nt: TGTGCCTGGAGTGTATGGTGGCGGCCGGACCAAGAGACCCAGTACTTC
cdr3_aa: CAWSVWWRPDQETQYF
clone_size: .
d_call: .
v_call: TRBV30
cdr3_length: 16
j_call: TRBJ2-5

cdr3_nt: TGTGCCAGCAGCCAAATGCAGGGGGCCTACAATGAGCAGTTCTTC
cdr3_aa: CASSQMQGAYNEQFF
clone_size: once
d_call: TRBD1
v_call: TRBV3-1/TRBV3-2
cdr3_length: 15
j_call: TRBJ2-1

cdr3_nt: TGTGCCAGCAGCTGGAATATGGGCGAAAAACTGTTTTTT
cdr3_aa: CASSWNMGEKLFF
clone_size: .
d_call: .
v_call: TRBV14
cdr3_length: 13
j_call: TRBJ1-4

cdr3_nt: TGTGCCATCAGAGAACATGGCACAGATACGCAGTATTTT
cdr3_aa: CAIREHGTDTQYF
clone_size: .
d_call: .
v_call: TRBV10-3
cdr3_length: 13
j_call: TRBJ2-3

cdr3_nt: TGTGCCAGCAGGACGGGACAGGGGGGAGATGAAGCTTTCTTT
cdr3_aa: CASRTGQGGDEAFF
clone_size: .
d_call: TRBD1
v_call: TRBV6-6
cdr3_length: 14
j_call: TRBJ1-1

cdr3_nt: TGCGCCAGCAGCTCCCAAGGGACTCCGCAAGAGACCCAGTACTTC
cdr3_aa: CASSSQGTPQETQYF
clone_size: .
d_call: .
v_call: TRBV5-1
cdr3_length: 15
j_call: TRBJ2-5

cdr3_nt: TGTGCCAGCAGGAGGGGTCCACGGGGGGACACCGGGGAGCTGTTTTTT
cdr3_aa: CASRRGPRGDTGELFF
clone_size: .
d_call: TRBD2
v_call: TRBV7-3
cdr3_length: 16
j_call: TRBJ2-2